This entry concerns a single T cell receptor (beta chain). Antigen unknown. This sample was taken from a study of OX40 agonist ivuxolimab in advanced cancers. Across the study: Participants could have had prior anti-PD-1, anti-PD-L1 or anti-CTLA-4 therapy, and around 40% had some. A partial response was reached by three patients: one with hepatocellular carcinoma and two with cutaneous melanoma. Study-wide points: Blood T cells, both CD4+ and CD8+, expanded clonally by week 6 at 0.1 to 3.0 mg/kg. Low levels of normalized T-cell clonal expansion also appeared in some nonresponders.

Generated by immunoSEQ multiplex PCR, the TCRdb table keeps only in-frame clones and is missing some. The repertoire holds about 80,000 clones, with 70% to 90% as singletons. CDR3 length equals 13 residues. V trimming: 8 bases; J trimming: 4 bases; junction bases outside the gene matches: 5. CDR1 is MNHNS, CDR2 SASEGT, per germline. The input for sequencing was CD4+ or CD8+ T cells sorted from blood, taken in a trial of the OX40 agonist ivuxolimab. This clonotype was sampled from an adult with an advanced solid tumor such as melanoma, head and neck, liver or kidney cancer. The rearrangement joins TRBV6-1 to TRBJ1-1; 9 bases match TRBD1. CDR3 sequence reads: CASRQGVGTEAFF. For the CDR3, the DNA is TGTGCCAGCCGACAGGGGGTGGGCACTGAAGCTTTCTTT.